The 9 T cell receptor beta chains given below trace back to one sample, sequenced in a study of blood T cell repertoires in COVID-19 (dated by TCRdb to about 2020). The library came from the immunoSEQ multiplex PCR assay. TCRdb obtained this table from immuneACCESS and retained in-frame rearrangements with V and J assigned. These tables miss some clones; where compared with another copy, unresolved V genes account for less than half of the shortfall, and the remainder is unexplained. This sample is represented by roughly 60,000 clones; over 70% of them were singletons. The ten largest clones add up to 9.5% to 13% of the sample. The sequenced sample consisted of peripheral blood. The origin of the receptors is a man aged 25 to 40 with COVID-19, enrolled during active disease.

The gene calls are TRBV18 and TRBJ2-3; 8 bases fit TRBD2. From germline, CDR1 is KGHSH and CDR2 LQKENI. The CDR3 consists of 14 residues. The V segment lost 4 bases and the J segment 4 bases; nucleotides outside the gene matches: 4. The CDR3 here is CASSLGLASDTQYF. CDR3 nucleotides: TGTGCCAGCTCACTCGGACTAGCATCAGATACGCAGTATTTT.

This chain uses TRBV25-1 with TRBJ1-6; 8 bases agree with TRBD1. The junction had 7 bases not matched to a gene; V was cut back by 5 bases and J by 7 bases. CDR1 is MGHDK and CDR2 is SYGVNS in the germline V gene. This CDR3 spans 15 amino acids. The CDR3 DNA sequence: TGTGCCAGCAGTCCCAGGACAGGGAGGAATTCACCCCTCCACTTT. It yields the protein CASSPRTGRNSPLHF.

The sample holds one count of this clone. One end of the junction varies from germline; a read error may be responsible. V and J are TRBV24-1 and TRBJ1-1; D perhaps matches TRBD1 (5 bases). The CDR3 contains 9 residues. Germline-derived CDR1 and CDR2 are KGHDR and SFDVKD. The CDR3 loop is CATRAEAFF. CDR3 sequence (DNA): TGTGCGACCAGGGCAGAAGCTTTCTTT.

This clone was seen once. This rearrangement joins TRBV3-1 (or the pseudogene TRBV3-2) to TRBJ1-6, with 7 bases aligning to TRBD1. With 4 bases clipped from V and 7 bases from J, the junction kept 4 bases outside the gene matches. The CDR3 is made up of 14 amino acids. The germline CDR1 and CDR2 sequences are LGHDT and YNNKEL (reference sequence). CDR3 residues: CASSPTGQNSPLHF. For the CDR3, the DNA is TGTGCCAGCAGCCCCACGGGACAGAATTCACCCCTCCACTTT.

This clone occurred once. The chain combines TRBV6-6 with TRBJ2-1; tentatively, D is TRBD1 (5 bases). The CDR3 length is 21 residues. Germline CDR1 is MNHNY and CDR2 is SVGAGI (reference sequence). V shed 6 bases and J shed 0 bases, with 30 bases lying between them. The CDR3 loop is CASSPLVYAGPRVGSYNEQFF. DNA of the CDR3: TGTGCCAGCAGCCCCTTGGTTTACGCAGGGCCTAGGGTGGGCTCCTACAATGAGCAGTTCTTC.

The rearrangement links TRBV4-1 to TRBJ1-2; 9 positions match TRBD1. The CDR3 runs to 15 residues. Germline lookup yields CDR1 MGHRA and CDR2 YSYEKL. V shed 1 base, J shed 7 bases, and the junction held 7 bases outside the gene matches. The CDR3 spells CASSQGSRTGAGYTF. The CDR3 DNA is TGCGCCAGCAGCCAAGGCTCAAGGACAGGGGCTGGCTACACCTTC.

The rearrangement uses TRBV14 and TRBJ2-1, with TRBD2 matching 11 bases. Germline values: CDR1 SGHDN, CDR2 FVKESK. The junction had 12 bases not matched to a gene; V was cut back by 4 bases and J by 13 bases. The CDR3 length is 15 residues. The CDR3 loop reads CASSLFSGTSGYQFF. DNA of the CDR3: TGTGCCAGCAGCCTCTTCTCCGGGACTAGCGGCTATCAGTTCTTC.

This sequence joins TRBV10-1 and TRBJ2-4; tentatively, D is TRBD1 (5 bases). From germline, CDR1 is WNHNN and CDR2 SYGVQD (reference sequence). The CDR3 consists of 13 residues. With 4 bases removed from V and 5 bases from J, the gap between germline ends came to 9 bases. CDR3 region: CASSGGDQNIQYF. CDR3 sequence (DNA): TGCGCCAGCAGTGGGGGCGACCAAAACATTCAGTACTTC.

The sample holds one count of this clone. V usage is TRBV6-1 and J usage is TRBJ2-1, with 7 bases that match TRBD1. Per the germline V gene, CDR1 is MNHNS and CDR2 is SASEGT. The V gene end was trimmed by 0 bases and the J gene end by 6 bases; junction bases not matched to a gene: 5. The CDR3 contains 15 residues. Here the CDR3 reads CASSEALQGVNEQFF. For the CDR3, the DNA is TGTGCCAGCAGTGAAGCTCTGCAGGGGGTCAATGAGCAGTTCTTC.